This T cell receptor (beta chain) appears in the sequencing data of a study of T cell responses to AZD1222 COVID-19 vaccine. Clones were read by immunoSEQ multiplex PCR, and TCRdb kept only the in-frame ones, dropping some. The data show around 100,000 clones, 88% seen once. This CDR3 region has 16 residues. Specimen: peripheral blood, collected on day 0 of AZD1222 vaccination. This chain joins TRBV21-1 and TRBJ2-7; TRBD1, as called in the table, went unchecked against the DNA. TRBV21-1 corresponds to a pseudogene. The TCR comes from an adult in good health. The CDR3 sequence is CASSKGAKGQGDEQYF. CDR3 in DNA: TGTGCCAGCAGCAAAGGGGCGAAGGGACAGGGGGACGAGCAGTACTTC.